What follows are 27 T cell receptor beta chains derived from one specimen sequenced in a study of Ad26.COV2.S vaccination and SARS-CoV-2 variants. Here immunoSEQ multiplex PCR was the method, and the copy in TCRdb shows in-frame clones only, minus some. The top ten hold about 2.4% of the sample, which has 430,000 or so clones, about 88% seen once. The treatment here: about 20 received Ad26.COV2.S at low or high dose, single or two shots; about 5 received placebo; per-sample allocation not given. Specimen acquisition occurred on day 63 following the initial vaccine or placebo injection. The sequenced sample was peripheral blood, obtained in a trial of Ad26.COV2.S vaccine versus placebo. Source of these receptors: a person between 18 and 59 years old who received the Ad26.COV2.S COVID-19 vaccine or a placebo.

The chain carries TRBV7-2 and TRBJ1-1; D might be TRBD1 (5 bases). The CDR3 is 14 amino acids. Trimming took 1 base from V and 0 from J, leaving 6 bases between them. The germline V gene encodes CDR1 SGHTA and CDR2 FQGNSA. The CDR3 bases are TGTGCCAGCAGCTTAGGACAGATGAACACTGAAGCTTTCTTT. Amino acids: CASSLGQMNTEAFF.

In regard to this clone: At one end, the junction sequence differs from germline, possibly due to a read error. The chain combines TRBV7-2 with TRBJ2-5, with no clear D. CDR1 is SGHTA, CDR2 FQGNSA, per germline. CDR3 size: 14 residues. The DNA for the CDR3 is TGTGCCAGCACCTTACGTCTAGTAGGGGAGACCCAGTACTTC. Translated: CASTLRLVGETQYF.

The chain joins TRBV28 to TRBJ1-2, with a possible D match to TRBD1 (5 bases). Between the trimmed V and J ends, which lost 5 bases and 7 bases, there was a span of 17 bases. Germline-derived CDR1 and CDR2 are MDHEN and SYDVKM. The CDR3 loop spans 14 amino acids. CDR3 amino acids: CASSAMGPSPGYTF. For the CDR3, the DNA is TGTGCCAGCAGTGCCATGGGACCCAGCCCTGGCTACACCTTC.

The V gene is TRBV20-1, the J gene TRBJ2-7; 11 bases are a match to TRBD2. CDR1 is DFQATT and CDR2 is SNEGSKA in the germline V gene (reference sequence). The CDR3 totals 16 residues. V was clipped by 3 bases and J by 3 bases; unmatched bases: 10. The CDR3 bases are TGCAGTGCTAGTGGGGGTAGGACTAGCGGGCTCTACGAGCAGTACTTC. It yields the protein CSASGGRTSGLYEQYF.

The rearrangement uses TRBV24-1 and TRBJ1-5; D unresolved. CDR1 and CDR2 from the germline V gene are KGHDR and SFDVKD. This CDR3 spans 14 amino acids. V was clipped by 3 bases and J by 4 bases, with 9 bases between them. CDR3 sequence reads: CATSDPRRNQPQHF. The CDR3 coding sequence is TGTGCCACCAGTGATCCCCGGAGGAATCAGCCCCAGCATTTT.

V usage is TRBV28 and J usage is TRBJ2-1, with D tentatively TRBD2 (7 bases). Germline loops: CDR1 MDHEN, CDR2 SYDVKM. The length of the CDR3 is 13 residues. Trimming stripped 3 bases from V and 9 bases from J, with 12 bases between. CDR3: CASSFWEGGEQFF. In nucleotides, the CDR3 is TGTGCCAGCAGTTTCTGGGAGGGGGGTGAGCAGTTCTTC.

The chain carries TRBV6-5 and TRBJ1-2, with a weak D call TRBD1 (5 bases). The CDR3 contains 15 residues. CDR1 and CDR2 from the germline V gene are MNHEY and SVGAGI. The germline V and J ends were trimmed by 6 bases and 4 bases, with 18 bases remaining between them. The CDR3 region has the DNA TGTGCCAGCAGGTCGGGGGGGGAAAGGACCTATGGCTACACCTTC. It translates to CASRSGGERTYGYTF.

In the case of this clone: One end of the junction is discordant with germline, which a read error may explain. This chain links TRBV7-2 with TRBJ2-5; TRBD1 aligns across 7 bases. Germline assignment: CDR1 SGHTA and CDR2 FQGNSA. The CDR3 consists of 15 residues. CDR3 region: CASSLQSGTVTVQDF. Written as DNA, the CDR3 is TGTGCCAGCAGCCTCCAGTCCGGGACAGTCACAGTCCAGGACTTC. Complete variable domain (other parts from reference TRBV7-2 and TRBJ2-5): GAGVSQSPSNKVTEKGKDVELRCDPISGHTALYWYRQSLGQGLEFLIYFQGNSAPDKSGLPSDRFSAERTGGSVSTLTIQRTQQEDSAVYLCASSLQSGTVTVQDFGPGTRLLVL.

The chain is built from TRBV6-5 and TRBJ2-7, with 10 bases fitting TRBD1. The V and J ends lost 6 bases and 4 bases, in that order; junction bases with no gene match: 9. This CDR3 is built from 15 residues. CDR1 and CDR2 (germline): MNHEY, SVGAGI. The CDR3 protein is CASRSIRTGGYEQYV. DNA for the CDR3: TGTGCCAGCAGATCTATCCGGACAGGGGGATACGAGCAGTACGTC.

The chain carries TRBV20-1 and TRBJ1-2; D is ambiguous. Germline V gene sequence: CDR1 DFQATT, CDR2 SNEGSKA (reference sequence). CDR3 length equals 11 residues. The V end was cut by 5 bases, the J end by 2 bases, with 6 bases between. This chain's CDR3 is CSAPRNYGYTF. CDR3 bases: TGCAGTGCTCCTCGAAACTATGGCTACACCTTC.

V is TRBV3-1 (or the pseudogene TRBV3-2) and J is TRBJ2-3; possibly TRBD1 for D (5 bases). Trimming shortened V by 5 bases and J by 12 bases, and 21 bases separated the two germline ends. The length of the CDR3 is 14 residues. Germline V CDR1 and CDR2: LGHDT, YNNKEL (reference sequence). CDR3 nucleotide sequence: TGTGCCAGCAGCTCCGTCCCGCTTGGGGCCTTACAGTATTTT. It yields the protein CASSSVPLGALQYF.

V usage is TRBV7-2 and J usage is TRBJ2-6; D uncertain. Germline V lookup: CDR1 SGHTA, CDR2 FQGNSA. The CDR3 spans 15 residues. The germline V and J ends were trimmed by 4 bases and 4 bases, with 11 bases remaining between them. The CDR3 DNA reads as TGTGCCAGCAGCTCCACATCCGCCGGGGCCAACGTCCTGACTTTC. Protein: CASSSTSAGANVLTF.

The CDR3 loop reads CASSLTSEQYF. In nucleotides, the CDR3 is TGTGCCAGCAGTTTAACCAGCGAGCAGTACTTC. The chain carries TRBV12-3 or TRBV12-4 and TRBJ2-7; D uncertain. The CDR3 totals 11 residues. Trimming removed 2 bases from V and 6 bases from J, with 5 bases in between.

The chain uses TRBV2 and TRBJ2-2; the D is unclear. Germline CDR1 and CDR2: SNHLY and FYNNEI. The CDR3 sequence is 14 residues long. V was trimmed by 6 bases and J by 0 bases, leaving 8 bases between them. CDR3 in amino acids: CASSWASNTGELFF. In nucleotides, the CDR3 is TGTGCCAGCAGCTGGGCATCGAACACCGGGGAGCTGTTTTTT.

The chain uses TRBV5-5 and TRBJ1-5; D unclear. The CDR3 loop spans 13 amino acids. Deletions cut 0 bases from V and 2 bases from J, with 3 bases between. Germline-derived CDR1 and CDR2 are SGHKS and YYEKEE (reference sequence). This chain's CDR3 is CASSLGRNQPQHF. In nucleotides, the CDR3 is TGTGCCAGCAGCTTGGGGCGCAATCAGCCCCAGCATTTT.

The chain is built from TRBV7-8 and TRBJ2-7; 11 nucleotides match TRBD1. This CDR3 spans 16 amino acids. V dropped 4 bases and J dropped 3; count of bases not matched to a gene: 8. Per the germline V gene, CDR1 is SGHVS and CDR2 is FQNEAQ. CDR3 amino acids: CASSSWDRGIIYEQYF. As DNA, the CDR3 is TGTGCCAGCAGCTCGTGGGACAGGGGGATAATCTACGAGCAGTACTTC.

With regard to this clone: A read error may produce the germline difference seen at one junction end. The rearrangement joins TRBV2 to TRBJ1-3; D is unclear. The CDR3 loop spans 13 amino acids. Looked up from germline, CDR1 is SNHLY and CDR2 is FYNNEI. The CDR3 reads CASSEADNGWGHF. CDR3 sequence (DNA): TGTGCCAGCAGTGAAGCCGACAATGGGTGGGGTCATTTT.

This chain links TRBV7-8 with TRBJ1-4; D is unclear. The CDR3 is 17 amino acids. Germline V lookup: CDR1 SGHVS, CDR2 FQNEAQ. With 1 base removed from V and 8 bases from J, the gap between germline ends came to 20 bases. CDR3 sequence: CASSLVKEAGASEKLFF. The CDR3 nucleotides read TGTGCCAGCAGCTTAGTAAAGGAGGCAGGCGCCTCAGAAAAACTGTTTTTT.

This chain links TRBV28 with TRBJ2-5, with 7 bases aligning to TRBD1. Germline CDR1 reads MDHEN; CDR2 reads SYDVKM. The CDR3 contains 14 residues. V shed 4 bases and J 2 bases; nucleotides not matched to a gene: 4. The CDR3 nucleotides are TGTGCCAGCAGTTCGGGACAGACTCAAGAGACCCAGTACTTC. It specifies CASSSGQTQETQYF.

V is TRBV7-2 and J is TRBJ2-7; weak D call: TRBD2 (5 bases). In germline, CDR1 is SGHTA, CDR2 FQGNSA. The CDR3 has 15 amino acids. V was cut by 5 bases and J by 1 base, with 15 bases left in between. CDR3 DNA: TGTGCCAGCAGCCCCTGGTGGAGCGGATCCTACGAGCAGTACTTC. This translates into CASSPWWSGSYEQYF.

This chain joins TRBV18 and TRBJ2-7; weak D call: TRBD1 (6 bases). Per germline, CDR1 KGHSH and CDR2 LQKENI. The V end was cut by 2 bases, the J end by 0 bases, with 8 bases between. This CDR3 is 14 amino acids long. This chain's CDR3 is CASSPRGYSYEQYV. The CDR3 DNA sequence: TGTGCCAGCTCACCAAGGGGGTACTCCTACGAGCAGTACGTC.

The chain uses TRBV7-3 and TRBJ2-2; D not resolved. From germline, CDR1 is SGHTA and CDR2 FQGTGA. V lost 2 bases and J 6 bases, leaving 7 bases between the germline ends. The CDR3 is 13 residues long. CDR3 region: CASSLRGPGELFF. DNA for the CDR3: TGTGCCAGCAGCTTACGTGGACCCGGGGAGCTGTTTTTT.

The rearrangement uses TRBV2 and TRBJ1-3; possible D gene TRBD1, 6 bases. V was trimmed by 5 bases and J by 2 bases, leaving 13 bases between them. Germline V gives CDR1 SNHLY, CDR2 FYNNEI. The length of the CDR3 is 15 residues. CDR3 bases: TGTGCCAGCAGTACCGGGACACCTCCTGGAAACACCATATATTTT. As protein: CASSTGTPPGNTIYF.

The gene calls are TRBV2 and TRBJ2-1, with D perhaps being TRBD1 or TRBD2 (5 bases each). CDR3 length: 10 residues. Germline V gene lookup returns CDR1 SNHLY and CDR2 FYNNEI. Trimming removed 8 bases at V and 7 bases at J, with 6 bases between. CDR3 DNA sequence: TGTGCCAGCGGGGGAAATGAGCAGTTCTTC. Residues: CASGGNEQFF.

The CDR3 protein is CASSRPLKDRGREQFF. The DNA for the CDR3 is TGCGCCAGCAGCCGTCCCCTTAAGGACAGGGGACGTGAGCAGTTCTTC. The chain has TRBV4-1 and TRBJ2-1, with 9 nucleotides matching TRBD1. This CDR3 is 16 amino acids long. Germline V gene data show CDR1 as MGHRA and CDR2 as YSYEKL. Losses at the gene ends were 4 bases for V and 9 bases for J; bases not matched to a gene: 13.

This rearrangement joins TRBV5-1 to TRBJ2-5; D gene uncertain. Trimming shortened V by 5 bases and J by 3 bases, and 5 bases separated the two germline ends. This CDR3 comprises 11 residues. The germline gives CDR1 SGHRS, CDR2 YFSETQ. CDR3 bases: TGCGCCAGCAGTGCGGAAGAGACCCAGTACTTC. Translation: CASSAEETQYF.

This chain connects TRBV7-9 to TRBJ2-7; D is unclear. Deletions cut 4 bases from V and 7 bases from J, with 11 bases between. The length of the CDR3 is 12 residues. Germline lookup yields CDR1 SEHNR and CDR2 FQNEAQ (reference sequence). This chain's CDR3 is CASSYNLGEQYV. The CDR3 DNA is TGTGCCAGCAGCTACAACCTGGGGGAGCAGTACGTC.